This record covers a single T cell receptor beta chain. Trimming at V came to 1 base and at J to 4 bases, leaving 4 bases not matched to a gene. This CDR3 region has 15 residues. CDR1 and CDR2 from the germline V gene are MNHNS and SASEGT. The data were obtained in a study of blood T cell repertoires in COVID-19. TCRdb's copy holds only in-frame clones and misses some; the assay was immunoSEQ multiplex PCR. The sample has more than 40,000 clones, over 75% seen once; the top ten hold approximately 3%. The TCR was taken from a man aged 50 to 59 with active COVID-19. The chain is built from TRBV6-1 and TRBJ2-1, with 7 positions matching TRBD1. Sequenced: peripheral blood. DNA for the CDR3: TGTGCCAGCAGTGAAGAGGGGGACAGATACAATGAGCAGTTCTTC. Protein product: CASSEEGDRYNEQFF.